The sequence of this TCR beta chain was determined in a study of T cell clones after liver transplantation. Study information: Standard immunosuppression, with no induction, continued until 12-24 months after transplant.

Study results and limitations: Migration into the graft, not deletion, may explain lost graft donor-reactive T cells. Low donor cell numbers restricted donor-reactive repertoire measurement in two subjects.

Remarks on this clone: Its antigen is as yet unknown.

Using immunoSEQ multiplex PCR, the repertoire was profiled, and TCRdb retains in-frame clones only, with some absent. The sample yields roughly 72,000 clones, roughly 84% seen once. The sequencing here drew on CD4+ T cells from blood, taken less than 50 months after liver transplant. The receptor's source is a human patient who received a liver transplant. Part of the T cell pool may stem from the graft donor.

CDR3 nucleotides: TGTGCCAGCAGCTTAGCGGGACCCCCAGTCGTCGGCTACACCTTC. As protein: CASSLAGPPVVGYTF. The chain carries TRBV7-2 and TRBJ1-2, with TRBD1 as a possible D gene (5 bases). Germline assignment: CDR1 SGHTA and CDR2 FQGNSA. The V end was cut by 0 bases, the J end by 8 bases, with 16 bases between. This CDR3 comprises 15 residues.